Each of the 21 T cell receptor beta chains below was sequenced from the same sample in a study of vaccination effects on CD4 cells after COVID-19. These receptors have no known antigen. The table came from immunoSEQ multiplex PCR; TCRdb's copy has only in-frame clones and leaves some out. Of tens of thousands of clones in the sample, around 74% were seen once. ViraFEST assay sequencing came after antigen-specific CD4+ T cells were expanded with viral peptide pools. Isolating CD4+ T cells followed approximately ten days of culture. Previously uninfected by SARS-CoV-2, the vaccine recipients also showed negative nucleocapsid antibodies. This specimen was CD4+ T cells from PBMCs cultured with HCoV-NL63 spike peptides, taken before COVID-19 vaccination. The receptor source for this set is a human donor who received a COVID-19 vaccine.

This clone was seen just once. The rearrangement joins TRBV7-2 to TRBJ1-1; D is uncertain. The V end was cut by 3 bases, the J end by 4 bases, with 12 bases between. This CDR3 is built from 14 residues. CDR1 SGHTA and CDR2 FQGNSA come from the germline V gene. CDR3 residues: CASSFIPDLTEAFF. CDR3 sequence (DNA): TGTGCCAGCAGCTTTATACCGGACCTCACTGAAGCTTTCTTT.

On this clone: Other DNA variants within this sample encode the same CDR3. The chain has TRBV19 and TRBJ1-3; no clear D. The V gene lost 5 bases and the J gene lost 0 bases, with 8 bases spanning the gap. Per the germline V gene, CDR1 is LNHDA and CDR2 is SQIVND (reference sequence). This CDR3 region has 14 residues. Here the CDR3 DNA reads TGTGCCAGTAGTTCGGCAGACTCTGGAAACACCATATATTTT. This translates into CASSSADSGNTIYF.

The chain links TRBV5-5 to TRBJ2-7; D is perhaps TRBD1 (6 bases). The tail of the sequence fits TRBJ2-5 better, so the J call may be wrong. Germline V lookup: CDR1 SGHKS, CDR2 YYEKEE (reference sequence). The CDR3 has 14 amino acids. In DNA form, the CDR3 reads TGTGCCAGCAGTTACACTGACAGGCAAGAGACCCAGTACTTC. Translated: CASSYTDRQETQYF.

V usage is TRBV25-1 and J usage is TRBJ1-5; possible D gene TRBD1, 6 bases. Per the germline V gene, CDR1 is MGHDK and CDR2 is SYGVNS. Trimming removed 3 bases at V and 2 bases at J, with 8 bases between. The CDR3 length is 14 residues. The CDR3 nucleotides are TGTGCCAGCAGTGAGTCAGGGGGCAATCAGCCCCAGCATTTT. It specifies CASSESGGNQPQHF.

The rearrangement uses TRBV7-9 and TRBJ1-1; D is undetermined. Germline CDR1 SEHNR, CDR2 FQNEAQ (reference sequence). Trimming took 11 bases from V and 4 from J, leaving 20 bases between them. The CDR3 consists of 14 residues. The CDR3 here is CAATGMVAGTEAFF. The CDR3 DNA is TGTGCCGCGACGGGCATGGTGGCTGGCACTGAAGCTTTCTTT.

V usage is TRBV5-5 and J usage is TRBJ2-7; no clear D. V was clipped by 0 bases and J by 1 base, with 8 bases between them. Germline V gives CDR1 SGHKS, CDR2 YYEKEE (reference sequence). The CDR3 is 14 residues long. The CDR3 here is CASSLVFTSYEQYV. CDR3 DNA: TGTGCCAGCAGCTTGGTTTTCACTTCCTACGAGCAGTACGTC.

The CDR3 reads CASSPKHMNTEAFF. In DNA form, the CDR3 reads TGTGCCAGCTCACCGAAACACATGAACACTGAAGCTTTCTTT. J is TRBJ1-1 and V is TRBV18; D unclear. CDR1 is KGHSH and CDR2 is LQKENI in the germline V gene. V was cut by 3 bases and J by 0 bases, with 8 bases left in between. This CDR3 is 14 amino acids long.

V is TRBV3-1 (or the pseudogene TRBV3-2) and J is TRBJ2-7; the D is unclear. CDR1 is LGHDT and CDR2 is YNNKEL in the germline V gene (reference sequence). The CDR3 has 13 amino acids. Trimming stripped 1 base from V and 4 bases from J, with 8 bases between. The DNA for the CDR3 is TGTGCCAGCAGCCAAGCGGCTGGTTACGAGCAGTACGTC. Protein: CASSQAAGYEQYV.

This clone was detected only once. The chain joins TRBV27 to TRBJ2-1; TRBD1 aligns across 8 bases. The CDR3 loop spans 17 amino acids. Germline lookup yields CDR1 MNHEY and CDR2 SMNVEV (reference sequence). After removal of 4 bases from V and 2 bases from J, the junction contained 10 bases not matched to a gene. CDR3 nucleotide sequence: TGTGCCAGCAGTTGGGTGTTAGGGACAGGACCCTACAATGAGCAGTTCTTC. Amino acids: CASSWVLGTGPYNEQFF.

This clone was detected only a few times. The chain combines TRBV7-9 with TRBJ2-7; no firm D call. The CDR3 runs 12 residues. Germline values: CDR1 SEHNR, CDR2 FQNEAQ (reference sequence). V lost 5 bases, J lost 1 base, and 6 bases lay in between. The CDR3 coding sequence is TGTGCCAGCAGCACAAAGTCCTACGAGCAGTACGTC. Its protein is CASSTKSYEQYV.

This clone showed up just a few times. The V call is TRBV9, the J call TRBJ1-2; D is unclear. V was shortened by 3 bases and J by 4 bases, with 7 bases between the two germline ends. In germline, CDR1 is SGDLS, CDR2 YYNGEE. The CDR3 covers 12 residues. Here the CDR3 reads CASSALPYGYTF. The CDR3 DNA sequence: TGTGCCAGCAGCGCACTACCCTATGGCTACACCTTC.

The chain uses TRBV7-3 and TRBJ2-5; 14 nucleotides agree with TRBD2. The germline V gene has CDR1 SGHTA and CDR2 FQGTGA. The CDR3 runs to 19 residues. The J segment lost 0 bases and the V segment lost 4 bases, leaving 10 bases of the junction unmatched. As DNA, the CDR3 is TGTGCCAGCAGCTCGACAGGACTAGCGGGGGGAAAATACCAAGAGACCCAGTACTTC. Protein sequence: CASSSTGLAGGKYQETQYF.

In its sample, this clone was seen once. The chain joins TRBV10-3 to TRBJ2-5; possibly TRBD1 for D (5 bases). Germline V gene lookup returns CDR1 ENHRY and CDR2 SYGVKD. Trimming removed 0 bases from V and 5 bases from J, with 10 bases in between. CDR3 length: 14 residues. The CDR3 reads CAISESGQGETQYF. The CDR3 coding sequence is TGTGCCATCAGTGAGTCGGGTCAGGGCGAGACCCAGTACTTC.

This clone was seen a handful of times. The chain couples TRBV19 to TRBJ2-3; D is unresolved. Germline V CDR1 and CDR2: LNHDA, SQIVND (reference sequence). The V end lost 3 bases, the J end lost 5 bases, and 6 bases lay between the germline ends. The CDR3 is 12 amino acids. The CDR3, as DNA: TGTGCCAGTAGTATTTCTGGAGATACGCAGTATTTT. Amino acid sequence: CASSISGDTQYF.

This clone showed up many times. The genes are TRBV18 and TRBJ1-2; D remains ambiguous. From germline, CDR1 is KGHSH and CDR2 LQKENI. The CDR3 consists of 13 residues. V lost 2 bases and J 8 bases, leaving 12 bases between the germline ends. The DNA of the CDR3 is TGTGCCAGCTCACCAAGGACCGCGTCCGGCTACACCTTC. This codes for CASSPRTASGYTF.

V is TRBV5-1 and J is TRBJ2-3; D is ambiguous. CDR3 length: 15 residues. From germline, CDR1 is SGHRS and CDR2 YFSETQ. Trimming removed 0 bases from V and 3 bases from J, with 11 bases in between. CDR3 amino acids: CASSLGHLGTDTQYF. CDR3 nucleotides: TGCGCCAGCAGCTTGGGTCACCTCGGGACAGATACGCAGTATTTT.

CDR3 DNA sequence: TGTGCCAGCAGTCCGAACCCGGACAGCCAAGAGACCCAGTACTTC. It encodes CASSPNPDSQETQYF. The V gene is TRBV6-5, the J gene TRBJ2-5; tentative D call: TRBD1 (6 bases). V shed 5 bases and J shed 1 base, with 14 bases lying between them. This CDR3 has 15 amino acids. Germline CDR1 and CDR2: MNHEY and SVGAGI.

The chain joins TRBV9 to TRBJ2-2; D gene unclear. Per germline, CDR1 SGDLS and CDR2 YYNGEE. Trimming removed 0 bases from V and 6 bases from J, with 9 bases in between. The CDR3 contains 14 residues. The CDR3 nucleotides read TGTGCCAGCAGCGTAGGAGGTACCCCCGGGGAGCTGTTTTTT. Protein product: CASSVGGTPGELFF.

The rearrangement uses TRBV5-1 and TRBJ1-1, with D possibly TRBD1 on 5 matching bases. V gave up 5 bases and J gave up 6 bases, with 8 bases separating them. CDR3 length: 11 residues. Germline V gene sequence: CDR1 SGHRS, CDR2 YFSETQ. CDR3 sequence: CASRKGAEAFF. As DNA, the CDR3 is TGCGCCAGCAGAAAAGGGGCTGAAGCTTTCTTT.

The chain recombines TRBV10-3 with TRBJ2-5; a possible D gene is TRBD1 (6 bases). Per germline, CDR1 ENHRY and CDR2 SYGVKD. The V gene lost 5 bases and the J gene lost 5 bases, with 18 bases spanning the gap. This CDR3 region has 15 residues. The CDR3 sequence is CAISTDRPSGETQYF. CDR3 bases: TGTGCCATCAGTACAGACAGGCCTTCGGGGGAGACCCAGTACTTC.

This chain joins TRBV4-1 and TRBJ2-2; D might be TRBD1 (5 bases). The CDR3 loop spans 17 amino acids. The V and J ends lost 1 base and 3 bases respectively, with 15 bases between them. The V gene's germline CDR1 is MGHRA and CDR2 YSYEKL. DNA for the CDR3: TGCGCCAGCAGCCAAGTGGCGGCAGGGCTTCACACCGGGGAGCTGTTTTTT. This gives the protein CASSQVAAGLHTGELFF.